What follows are 22 T cell receptor beta chains derived from one specimen sequenced in a study of cytomegalovirus exposure and HLA in healthy donors. 13 Jbeta primers and 60 Vbeta primers were used for the PCR. TCRdb's table, derived via immunoSEQ multiplex PCR, lists solely in-frame clones and lacks some. The table includes 35,000 to 45,000 clones, around 53% detected once. The sequencing input was PBMCs. These receptors were taken from a woman aged 35 to 49 in good health and CMV-seropositive.

The chain links TRBV28 to TRBJ1-1; 7 bases are a match to TRBD1. Germline V gives CDR1 MDHEN, CDR2 SYDVKM. The CDR3 contains 14 residues. The trim removed 5 bases at V and 4 bases at J, leaving 7 bases unmatched. This chain's CDR3 is CASSPERGRTEAFF. The DNA for the CDR3 is TGTGCCAGCAGTCCCGAGAGGGGGCGCACTGAAGCTTTCTTT.

This clone was detected a few times. The chain employs TRBV27 and TRBJ1-2, with 7 bases lining up with TRBD1. V was pared by 4 bases and J by 8 bases, with 10 bases of the junction left unmatched. Germline assignment: CDR1 MNHEY and CDR2 SMNVEV (reference sequence). The CDR3 loop spans 14 amino acids. CDR3 amino acids: CASSWGRGLFGYTF. The CDR3 DNA reads TGTGCCAGCAGTTGGGGCAGGGGGTTGTTCGGCTACACCTTC.

This clone was picked up one time. This chain joins TRBV5-1 and TRBJ2-3; 10 bases match TRBD2. The ends lost 6 bases at V and 6 bases at J; junction bases unmatched: 16. This CDR3 comprises 17 residues. CDR1 and CDR2 from the germline V gene are SGHRS and YFSETQ. In DNA form, the CDR3 reads TGCGCCAGCACCCTTGGAGGGTCTAGCGGGGGACTCGATACGCAGTATTTT. Residues: CASTLGGSSGGLDTQYF.

This chain connects TRBV5-4 to TRBJ2-7; TRBD2 matches at 12 bases. Germline V gene data show CDR1 as SGHNT and CDR2 as YYREEE (reference sequence). The CDR3 length is 15 residues. V lost 4 bases and J lost 5; bases outside the gene matches: 7. In DNA form, the CDR3 reads TGTGCCAGCAGCACGACTAGCGGGGGTATAGACGAGCAGTACTTC. Encoded protein: CASSTTSGGIDEQYF.

V usage is TRBV4-2 and J usage is TRBJ1-3; TRBD1 matches 7 bases. CDR3 length: 17 residues. The germline V gene encodes CDR1 LGHNA and CDR2 YNFKEQ. The V gene end was trimmed by 0 bases and the J gene end by 7 bases; junction bases not matched to a gene: 12. CDR3 loop: CASSQDHPSTGRNTIYF. In nucleotides, the CDR3 is TGTGCCAGCAGCCAAGATCACCCATCGACAGGGAGGAACACCATATATTTT.

This clone was picked up a small number of times. The CDR3 DNA reads as TGTGCCAGCAGCTTTCTCGGGATCGCTAACACTGAAGCTTTCTTT. Protein: CASSFLGIANTEAFF. V and J are TRBV7-2 and TRBJ1-1; D gene ambiguous. The V gene lost 3 bases and the J gene lost 2 bases, with 13 bases spanning the gap. This CDR3 comprises 15 residues. Per germline, CDR1 SGHTA and CDR2 FQGNSA.

The chain recombines TRBV7-8 with TRBJ2-7; tentative D call: TRBD1 (5 bases). This CDR3 has 14 residues. Germline V gives CDR1 SGHVS, CDR2 FQNEAQ. V gave up 5 bases and J gave up 6 bases, with 17 bases separating them. This CDR3 reads CASSPPFTGSEQYF. In DNA, the CDR3 is TGTGCCAGCAGCCCCCCCTTTACAGGTTCCGAGCAGTACTTC.

The chain recombines TRBV11-2 with TRBJ2-7, with a weak D call TRBD1 (6 bases). The CDR3 is made up of 13 amino acids. Per the germline V gene, CDR1 is SGHAT and CDR2 is FQNNGV. The V end lost 1 base, the J end lost 3 bases, and 7 bases lay between the germline ends. CDR3 sequence: CASSLGQDYEQYF. The CDR3 DNA sequence: TGTGCCAGCAGCTTAGGACAGGACTACGAGCAGTACTTC.

The chain uses TRBV6-1 and TRBJ2-7; 10 nucleotides agree with TRBD1. The CDR3 contains 15 residues. The V segment lost 6 bases and the J segment 5 bases; nucleotides outside the gene matches: 10. Germline V CDR1 and CDR2: MNHNS, SASEGT. This chain's CDR3 is CASRQPGQGTHEQYF. In nucleotides, the CDR3 is TGTGCCAGCAGACAACCGGGACAGGGGACTCACGAGCAGTACTTC.

The table lists this clone with a few counts. This chain joins TRBV7-6 and TRBJ2-6, with 8 bases fitting TRBD2. This CDR3 is 16 amino acids long. Germline V gives CDR1 SGHVS, CDR2 FNYEAQ. Trimming took 5 bases from V and 1 from J; bases not matched to a gene: 4. CDR3 coding DNA: TGTGCCAGCAGCACTCCGGGGGGGTCTGGGGCCAACGTCCTGACTTTC. Translation gives CASSTPGGSGANVLTF.

The chain is built from TRBV5-3 and TRBJ1-1; 9 nucleotides agree with TRBD1. TRBV5-3 is an ORF, and what it does is uncertain. The junction had 6 bases not matched to a gene; V was cut back by 4 bases and J by 2 bases. There are 15 residues in the CDR3. CDR3 sequence: CARSNKQGANTEAFF. CDR3 nucleotides: TGTGCCAGAAGCAACAAACAGGGGGCTAACACTGAAGCTTTCTTT.

V usage is TRBV29-1 and J usage is TRBJ2-1; tentative D call: TRBD1 (5 bases). CDR1 and CDR2 (germline): SQVTM, ANQGSEA. V was clipped by 6 bases and J by 0 bases, with 12 bases between them. This CDR3 region has 14 residues. CDR3 region: CSVHRPGSYNEQFF. The CDR3 nucleotides read TGCAGCGTCCACAGGCCCGGCTCCTACAATGAGCAGTTCTTC.

J is TRBJ2-7 and V is TRBV30; 8 bases line up with TRBD1. The ends lost 2 bases at V and 1 base at J; junction bases unmatched: 7. The CDR3 runs 15 residues. The germline V gene encodes CDR1 GTSNPN and CDR2 SVGIG (reference sequence). The CDR3 is CAWSRRGPLSYEQYF. In nucleotides, the CDR3 is TGTGCCTGGAGTCGCAGGGGGCCCCTTTCCTACGAGCAGTACTTC.

The chain has TRBV28 and TRBJ1-4; D perhaps matches TRBD1 (6 bases). The CDR3 loop spans 18 amino acids. Germline CDR1 and CDR2: MDHEN and SYDVKM. V was pared by 2 bases and J by 0 bases, with 16 bases between. CDR3 sequence (DNA): TGTGCCAGCAGTTTAGATCCGGGGAGGGGGGCAACTAATGAAAAACTGTTTTTT. It is translated as CASSLDPGRGATNEKLFF.

This rearrangement joins TRBV7-9 to TRBJ2-2; a weak D match, TRBD1 (6 bases). CDR3 size: 14 residues. CDR1 SEHNR and CDR2 FQNEAQ come from the germline V gene (reference sequence). Deletions cut 0 bases from V and 5 bases from J, with 7 bases between. The CDR3 DNA sequence: TGTGCCAGCAGCTTAGCCCAGGGGACCGGGGAGCTGTTTTTT. The encoded protein is CASSLAQGTGELFF.

This clone was recorded a few times. The chain is built from TRBV7-9 and TRBJ1-6; D unclear. Per germline, CDR1 SEHNR and CDR2 FQNEAQ (reference sequence). V gave up 2 bases and J gave up 10 bases, with 15 bases separating them. The CDR3 is 15 residues long. The CDR3: CASSLNIEGGSPLHF. The CDR3 DNA reads as TGTGCCAGCAGCTTAAATATTGAGGGCGGGTCACCCCTCCACTTT. Variable domain in full (rest from reference TRBV7-9 and TRBJ1-6): DTGVSQNPRHKITKRGQNVTFRCDPISEHNRLYWYRQTLGQGPEFLTYFQNEAQLEKSRLLSDRFSAERPKGSFSTLEIQRTEQGDSAMYLCASSLNIEGGSPLHFGNGTRLTVT.

The V gene is TRBV7-3, the J gene TRBJ2-1, with TRBD2 as a possible D gene (6 bases). Germline V gives CDR1 SGHTA, CDR2 FQGTGA. V was trimmed by 3 bases and J by 10 bases, leaving 16 bases between them. This CDR3 is built from 14 residues. CDR3 nucleotide sequence: TGTGCCAGCAGCTTGGGCTCCAGTACTAGCGAGCAGTTCTTC. Translating gives CASSLGSSTSEQFF.

This clone was counted between two and nine times. The chain has TRBV6-6 and TRBJ1-1, with 8 bases aligning to TRBD1. V dropped 2 bases and J dropped 4; count of bases not matched to a gene: 3. In germline, CDR1 is MNHNY, CDR2 SVGAGI (reference sequence). This CDR3 has 14 residues. CDR3 coding DNA: TGTGCCAGCAGTTACCCAACAGGGGGCACTGAAGCTTTCTTT. Residues: CASSYPTGGTEAFF.

This clone was picked up a small number of times. The rearrangement joins TRBV6-4 to TRBJ2-1; 11 nucleotides match TRBD2. CDR1 is MRHNA, CDR2 SNTAGT, per germline. V lost 0 bases and J lost 9; bases outside the gene matches: 1. The CDR3 is 14 amino acids. CDR3 protein: CASSDSGTSGEQFF. CDR3 coding DNA: TGTGCCAGCAGTGACTCGGGGACTAGCGGTGAGCAGTTCTTC.

This sequence joins TRBV5-1 and TRBJ1-2; 8 nucleotides agree with TRBD1. The CDR3 consists of 13 residues. Germline V gene data show CDR1 as SGHRS and CDR2 as YFSETQ. The V segment lost 3 bases and the J segment 2 bases; nucleotides outside the gene matches: 0. CDR3 in DNA: TGCGCCAGCAGCTCAGGGGGCAACTATGGCTACACCTTC. Its translation is CASSSGGNYGYTF.

The table lists this clone with a few counts. This chain links TRBV6-6 with TRBJ1-4; maybe TRBD1 (6 bases). V dropped 2 bases and J dropped 8 bases, with 15 bases sitting between them. Germline CDR1 and CDR2: MNHNY and SVGAGI (reference sequence). The CDR3 totals 15 residues. This CDR3 reads CASSYRGQSWEKLFF. CDR3 bases: TGTGCCAGCAGTTACCGTGGACAGTCGTGGGAAAAACTGTTTTTT.

Comment on this clone: The junction differs from germline at one of its ends, possibly a read error. The rearrangement joins TRBV6-1 to TRBJ2-7; 7 nucleotides line up with TRBD2. CDR1 MNHNS and CDR2 SASEGT come from the germline V gene. The CDR3 has 11 amino acids. The CDR3 spells CASSEARDYTF. CDR3 coding DNA: TGTGCCAGCAGTGAAGCCAGGGACTACACATTC.